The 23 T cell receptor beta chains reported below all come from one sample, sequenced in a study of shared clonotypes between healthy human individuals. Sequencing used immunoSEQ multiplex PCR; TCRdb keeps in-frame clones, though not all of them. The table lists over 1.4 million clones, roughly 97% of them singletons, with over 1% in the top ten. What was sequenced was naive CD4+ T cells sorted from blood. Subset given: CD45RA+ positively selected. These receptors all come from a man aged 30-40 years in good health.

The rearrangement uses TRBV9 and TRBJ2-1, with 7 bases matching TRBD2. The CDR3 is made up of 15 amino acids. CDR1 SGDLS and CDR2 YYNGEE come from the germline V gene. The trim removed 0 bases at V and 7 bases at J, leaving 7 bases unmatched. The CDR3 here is CASSVASGTWNEQFF. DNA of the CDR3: TGTGCCAGCAGCGTAGCGAGCGGGACTTGGAATGAGCAGTTCTTC.

Here the CDR3 reads CASSHTDSLGNTIYF. The DNA of the CDR3 is TGTGCCAGCAGCCATACCGATAGCCTGGGAAACACCATATATTTT. This chain connects TRBV9 to TRBJ1-3; D is uncertain. Trimming removed 4 bases from V and 4 bases from J, with 15 bases in between. From germline, CDR1 is SGDLS and CDR2 YYNGEE. The CDR3 covers 15 residues.

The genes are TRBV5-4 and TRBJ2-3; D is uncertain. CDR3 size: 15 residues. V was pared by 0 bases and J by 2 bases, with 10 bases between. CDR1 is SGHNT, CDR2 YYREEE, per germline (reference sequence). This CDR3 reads CASSLAGGATDTQYF. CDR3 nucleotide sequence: TGTGCCAGCAGCTTGGCAGGTGGCGCCACAGATACGCAGTATTTT.

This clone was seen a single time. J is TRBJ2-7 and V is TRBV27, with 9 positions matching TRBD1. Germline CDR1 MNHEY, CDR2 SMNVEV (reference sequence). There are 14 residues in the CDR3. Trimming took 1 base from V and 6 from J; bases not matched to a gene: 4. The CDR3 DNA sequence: TGTGCCAGCAGTTTATGGGGACAGGGAACCGAGCAGTACTTC. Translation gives CASSLWGQGTEQYF.

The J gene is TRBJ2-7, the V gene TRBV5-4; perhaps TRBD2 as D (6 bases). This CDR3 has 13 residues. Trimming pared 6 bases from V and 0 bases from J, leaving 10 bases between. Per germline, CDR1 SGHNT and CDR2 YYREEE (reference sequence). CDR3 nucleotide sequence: TGTGCCAGCATGGGGCGGGACTCCTACGAGCAGTACTTC. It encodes CASMGRDSYEQYF.

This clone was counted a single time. CDR3 protein: CASSLWAIEQFF. The CDR3 coding sequence is TGTGCCAGCAGCTTATGGGCAATTGAGCAGTTCTTC. The chain carries TRBV7-9 and TRBJ2-1; D call uncertain. The CDR3 sequence is 12 residues long. Deletions cut 2 bases from V and 9 bases from J, with 8 bases between. From germline, CDR1 is SEHNR and CDR2 FQNEAQ (reference sequence). Variable domain in full (rest from reference TRBV7-9 and TRBJ2-1): DTGVSQNPRHKITKRGQNVTFRCDPISEHNRLYWYRQTLGQGPEFLTYFQNEAQLEKSRLLSDRFSAERPKGSFSTLEIQRTEQGDSAMYLCASSLWAIEQFFGPGTRLTVL.

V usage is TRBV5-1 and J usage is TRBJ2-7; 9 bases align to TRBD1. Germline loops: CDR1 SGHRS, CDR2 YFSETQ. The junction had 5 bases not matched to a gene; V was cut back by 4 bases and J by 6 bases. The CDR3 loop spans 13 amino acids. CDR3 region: CASSRGTGSEQYF. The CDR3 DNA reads TGCGCCAGCAGCAGAGGGACAGGGTCCGAGCAGTACTTC.

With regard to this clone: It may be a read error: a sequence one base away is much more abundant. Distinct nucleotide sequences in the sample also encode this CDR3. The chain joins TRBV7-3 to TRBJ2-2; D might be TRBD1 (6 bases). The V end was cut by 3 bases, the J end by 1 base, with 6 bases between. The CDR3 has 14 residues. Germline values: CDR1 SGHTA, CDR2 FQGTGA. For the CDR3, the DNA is TGTGCCAGCAGCTTGGGACAGAACACCGGGGAGCTGTTTTTT. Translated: CASSLGQNTGELFF.

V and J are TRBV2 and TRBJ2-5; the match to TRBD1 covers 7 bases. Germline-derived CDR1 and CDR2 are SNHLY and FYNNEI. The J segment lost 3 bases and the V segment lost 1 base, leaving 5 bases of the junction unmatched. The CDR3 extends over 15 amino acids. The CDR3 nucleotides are TGTGCCAGCAGTGAAGGACAGGGTACCGAAGAGACCCAGTACTTC. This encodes CASSEGQGTEETQYF.

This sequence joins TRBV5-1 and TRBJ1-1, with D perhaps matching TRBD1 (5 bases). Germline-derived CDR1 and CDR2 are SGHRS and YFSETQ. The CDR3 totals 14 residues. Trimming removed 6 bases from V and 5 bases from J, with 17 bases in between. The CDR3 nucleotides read TGCGCCAGCACTAGGGGCCAGGGAGAAACTGAAGCTTTCTTT. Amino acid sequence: CASTRGQGETEAFF.

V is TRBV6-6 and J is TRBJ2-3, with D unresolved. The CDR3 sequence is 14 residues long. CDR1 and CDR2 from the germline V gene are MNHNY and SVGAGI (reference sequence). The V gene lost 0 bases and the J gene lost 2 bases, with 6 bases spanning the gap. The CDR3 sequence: CASSYSVFTDTQYF. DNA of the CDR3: TGTGCCAGCAGTTACTCGGTCTTCACAGATACGCAGTATTTT.

This CDR3 is CASSQDHGGGNTGELFF. The CDR3 DNA reads as TGCGCCAGCAGCCAAGATCACGGGGGAGGGAACACCGGGGAGCTGTTTTTT. The chain links TRBV4-3 to TRBJ2-2, with D possibly TRBD2 on 6 matching bases. This CDR3 has 17 amino acids. V was shortened by 0 bases and J by 1 base, with 12 bases between the two germline ends. Germline V CDR1 and CDR2: LGHNA, YSLEER.

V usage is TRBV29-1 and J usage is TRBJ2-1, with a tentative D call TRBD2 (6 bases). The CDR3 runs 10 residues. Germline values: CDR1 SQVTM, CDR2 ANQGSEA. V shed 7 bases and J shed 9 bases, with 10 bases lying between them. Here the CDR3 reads CSGTTGEQFF. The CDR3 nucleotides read TGCAGCGGGACTACGGGTGAGCAGTTCTTC.

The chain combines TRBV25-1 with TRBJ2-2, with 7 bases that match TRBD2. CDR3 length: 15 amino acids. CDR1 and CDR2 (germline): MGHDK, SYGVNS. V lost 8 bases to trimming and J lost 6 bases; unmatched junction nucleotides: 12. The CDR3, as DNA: TGTGCCAGCCTGAAAGGACTAGGCTGGGCCGGGGAGCTGTTTTTT. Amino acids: CASLKGLGWAGELFF.

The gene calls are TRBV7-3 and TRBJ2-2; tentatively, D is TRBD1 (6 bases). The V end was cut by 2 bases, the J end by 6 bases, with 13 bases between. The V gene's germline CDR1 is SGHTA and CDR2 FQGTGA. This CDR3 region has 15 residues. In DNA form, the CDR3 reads TGTGCCAGCAGCTTATCCCGCGACAGGCCCGGGGAGCTGTTTTTT. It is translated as CASSLSRDRPGELFF.

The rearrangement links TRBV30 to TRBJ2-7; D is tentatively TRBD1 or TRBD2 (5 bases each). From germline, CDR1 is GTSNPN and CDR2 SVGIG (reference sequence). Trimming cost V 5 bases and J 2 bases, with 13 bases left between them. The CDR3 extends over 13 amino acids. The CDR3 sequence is CAWGTGAAYEQYF. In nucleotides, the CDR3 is TGTGCCTGGGGCACCGGGGCAGCCTACGAGCAGTACTTC. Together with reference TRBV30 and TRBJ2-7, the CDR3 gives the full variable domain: SQTIHQWPATLVQPVGSPLSLECTVEGTSNPNLYWYRQAAGRGLQLLFYSVGIGQISSEVPQNLSASRPQDRQFILSSKKLLLSDSGFYLCAWGTGAAYEQYFGPGTRLTVT.

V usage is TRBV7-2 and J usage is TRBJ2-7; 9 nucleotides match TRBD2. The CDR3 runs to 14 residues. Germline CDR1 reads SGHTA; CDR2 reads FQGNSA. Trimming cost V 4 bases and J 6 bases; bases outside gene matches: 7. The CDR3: CASSYSGSNAEQYF. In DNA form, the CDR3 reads TGTGCCAGCAGCTATAGCGGGAGCAATGCCGAGCAGTACTTC.

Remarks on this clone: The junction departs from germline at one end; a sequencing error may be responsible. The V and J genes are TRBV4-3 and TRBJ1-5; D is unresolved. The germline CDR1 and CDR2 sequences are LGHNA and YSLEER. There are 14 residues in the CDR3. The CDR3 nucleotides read TGCGCCAGCAGCCAAGATCGTAGCGATCAGCCCCAGCATTTT. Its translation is CASSQDRSDQPQHF.

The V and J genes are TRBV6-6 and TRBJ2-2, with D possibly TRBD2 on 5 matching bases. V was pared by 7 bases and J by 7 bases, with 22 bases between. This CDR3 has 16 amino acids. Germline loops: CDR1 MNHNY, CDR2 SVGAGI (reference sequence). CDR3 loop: CASTVDFLNRDGELFF. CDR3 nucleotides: TGTGCCAGCACCGTGGACTTTCTCAACCGGGACGGGGAGCTGTTTTTT.

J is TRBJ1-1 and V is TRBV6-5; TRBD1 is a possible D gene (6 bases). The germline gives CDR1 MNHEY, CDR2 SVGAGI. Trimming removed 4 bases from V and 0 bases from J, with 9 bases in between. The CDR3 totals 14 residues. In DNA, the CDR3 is TGTGCCAGCAGTTTGGACAGTATGAACACTGAAGCTTTCTTT. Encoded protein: CASSLDSMNTEAFF.

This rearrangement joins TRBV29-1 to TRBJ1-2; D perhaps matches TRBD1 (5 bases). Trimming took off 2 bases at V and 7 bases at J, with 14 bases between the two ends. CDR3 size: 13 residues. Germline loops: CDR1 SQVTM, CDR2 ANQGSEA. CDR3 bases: TGCAGCGTTGAAAAAGGACAACGTTCTGGCTACACCTTC. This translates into CSVEKGQRSGYTF.

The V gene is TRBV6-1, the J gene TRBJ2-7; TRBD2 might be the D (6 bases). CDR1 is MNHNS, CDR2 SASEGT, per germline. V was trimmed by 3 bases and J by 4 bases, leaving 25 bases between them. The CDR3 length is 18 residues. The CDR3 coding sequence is TGTGCCAGCAGTGAGATGGGGTTTGGGGCAGCGGGTTTGTACGAGCAGTACTTC. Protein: CASSEMGFGAAGLYEQYF.

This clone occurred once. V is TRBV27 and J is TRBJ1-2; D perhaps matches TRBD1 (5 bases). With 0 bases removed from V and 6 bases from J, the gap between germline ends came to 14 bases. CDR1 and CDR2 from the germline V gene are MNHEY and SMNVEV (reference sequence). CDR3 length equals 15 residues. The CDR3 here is CASSLSSGPKNGYTF. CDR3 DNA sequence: TGTGCCAGCAGTTTATCGTCAGGGCCGAAGAATGGCTACACCTTC.